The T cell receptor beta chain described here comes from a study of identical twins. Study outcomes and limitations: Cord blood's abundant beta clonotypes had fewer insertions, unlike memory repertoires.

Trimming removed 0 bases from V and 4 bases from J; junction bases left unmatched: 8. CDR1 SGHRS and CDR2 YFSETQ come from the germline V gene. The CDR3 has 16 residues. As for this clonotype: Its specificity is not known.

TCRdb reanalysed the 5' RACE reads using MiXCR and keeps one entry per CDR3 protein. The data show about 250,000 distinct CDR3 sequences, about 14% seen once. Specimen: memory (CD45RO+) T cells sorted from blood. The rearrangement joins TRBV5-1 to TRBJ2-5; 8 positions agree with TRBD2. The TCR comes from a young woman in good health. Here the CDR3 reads CASSLGAESGRETQYF. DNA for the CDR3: TGCGCCAGCAGCTTGGGGGCTGAAAGCGGGAGAGAGACCCAGTACTTC. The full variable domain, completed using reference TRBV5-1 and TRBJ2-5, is KAGVTQTPRYLIKTRGQQVTLSCSPISGHRSVSWYQQTPGQGLQFLFEYFSETQRNKGNFPGRFSGRQFSNSRSEMNVSTLELGDSALYLCASSLGAESGRETQYFGPGTRLLVL.